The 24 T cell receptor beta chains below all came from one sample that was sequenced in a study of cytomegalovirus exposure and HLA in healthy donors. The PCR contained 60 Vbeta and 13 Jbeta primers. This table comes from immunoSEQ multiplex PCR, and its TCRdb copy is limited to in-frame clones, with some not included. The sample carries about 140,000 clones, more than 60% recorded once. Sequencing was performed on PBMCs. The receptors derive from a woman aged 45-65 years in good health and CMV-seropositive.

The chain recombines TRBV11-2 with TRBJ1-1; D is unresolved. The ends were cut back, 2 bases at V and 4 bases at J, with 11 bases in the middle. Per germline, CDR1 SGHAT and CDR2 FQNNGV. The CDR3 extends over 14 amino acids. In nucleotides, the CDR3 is TGTGCCAGCAGCTTAAATTCGGGAACCACTGAAGCTTTCTTT. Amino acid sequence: CASSLNSGTTEAFF.

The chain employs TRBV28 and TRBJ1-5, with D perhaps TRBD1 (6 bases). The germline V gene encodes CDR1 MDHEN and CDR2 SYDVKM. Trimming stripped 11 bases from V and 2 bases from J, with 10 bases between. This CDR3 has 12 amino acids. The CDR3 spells CAEGEGNQPQHF. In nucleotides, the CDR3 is TGTGCCGAGGGGGAAGGCAATCAGCCCCAGCATTTT.

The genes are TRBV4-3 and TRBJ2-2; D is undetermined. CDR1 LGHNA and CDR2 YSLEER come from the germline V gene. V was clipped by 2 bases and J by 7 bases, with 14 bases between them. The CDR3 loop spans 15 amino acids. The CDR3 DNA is TGCGCCAGCAGCCAAAACGGGTCCCCCGACGGGGAGCTGTTTTTT. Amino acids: CASSQNGSPDGELFF.

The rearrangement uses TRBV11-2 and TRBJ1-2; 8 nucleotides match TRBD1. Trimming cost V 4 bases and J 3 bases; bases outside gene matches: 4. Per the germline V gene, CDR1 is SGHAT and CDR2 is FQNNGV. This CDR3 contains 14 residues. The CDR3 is CASSWEQGDYGYTF. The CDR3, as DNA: TGTGCCAGCAGCTGGGAACAGGGGGACTATGGCTACACCTTC.

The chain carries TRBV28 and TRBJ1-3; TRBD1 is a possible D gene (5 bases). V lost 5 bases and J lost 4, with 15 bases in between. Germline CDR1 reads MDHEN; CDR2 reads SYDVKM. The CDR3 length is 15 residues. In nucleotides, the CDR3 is TGTGCCAGCAGTAAGGGGAGGTCGGTCGGAAACACCATATATTTT. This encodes CASSKGRSVGNTIYF.

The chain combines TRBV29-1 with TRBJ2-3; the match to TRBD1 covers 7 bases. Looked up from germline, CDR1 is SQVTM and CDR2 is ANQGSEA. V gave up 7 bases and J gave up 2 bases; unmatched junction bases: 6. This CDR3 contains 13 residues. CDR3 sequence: CSGRDSNTDTQYF. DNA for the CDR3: TGCAGCGGCCGGGACAGTAACACAGATACGCAGTATTTT.

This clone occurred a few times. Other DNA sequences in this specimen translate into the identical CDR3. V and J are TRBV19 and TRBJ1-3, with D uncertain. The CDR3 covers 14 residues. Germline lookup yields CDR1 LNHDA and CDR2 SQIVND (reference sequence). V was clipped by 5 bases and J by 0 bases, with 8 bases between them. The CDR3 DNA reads TGTGCCAGTAGTTCGCAGGTCTCTGGAAACACCATATATTTT. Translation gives CASSSQVSGNTIYF.

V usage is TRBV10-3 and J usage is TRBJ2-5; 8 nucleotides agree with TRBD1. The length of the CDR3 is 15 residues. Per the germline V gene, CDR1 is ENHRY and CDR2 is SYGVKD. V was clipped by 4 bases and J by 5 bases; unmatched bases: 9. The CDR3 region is CAISAGQGDWETQYF. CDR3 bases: TGTGCCATCAGTGCCGGACAGGGAGATTGGGAGACCCAGTACTTC.

The CDR3, as DNA: TGTGCCAGCAGCGTAGCGGACATCGGCAATGAGCAGTTCTTC. It translates to CASSVADIGNEQFF. The rearrangement links TRBV9 to TRBJ2-1; D is perhaps TRBD1 (5 bases). Trimming stripped 0 bases from V and 6 bases from J, with 10 bases between. CDR1 and CDR2 (germline): SGDLS, YYNGEE. CDR3 length equals 14 residues.

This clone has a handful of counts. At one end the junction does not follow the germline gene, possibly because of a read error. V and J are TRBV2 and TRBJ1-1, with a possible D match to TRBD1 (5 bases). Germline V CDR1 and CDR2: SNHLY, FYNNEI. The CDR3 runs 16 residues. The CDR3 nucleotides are TGTGCCAGCAGTGAACTGGGCGGCAGGGTGAACTCTGAAGCTTTCTTT. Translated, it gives CASSELGGRVNSEAFF.

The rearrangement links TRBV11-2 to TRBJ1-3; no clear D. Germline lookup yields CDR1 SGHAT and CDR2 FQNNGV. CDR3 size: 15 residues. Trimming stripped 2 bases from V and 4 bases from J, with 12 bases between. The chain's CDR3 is CASSLSPGGGNTIYF. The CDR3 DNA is TGTGCCAGCAGCTTATCCCCGGGTGGGGGAAACACCATATATTTT.

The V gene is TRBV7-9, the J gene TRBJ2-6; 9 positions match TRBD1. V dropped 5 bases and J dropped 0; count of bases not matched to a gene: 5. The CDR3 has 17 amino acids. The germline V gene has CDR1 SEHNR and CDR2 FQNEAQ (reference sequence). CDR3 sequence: CASSPGQGRSGANVLTF. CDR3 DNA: TGTGCCAGCAGCCCCGGACAGGGGCGCTCTGGGGCCAACGTCCTGACTTTC.

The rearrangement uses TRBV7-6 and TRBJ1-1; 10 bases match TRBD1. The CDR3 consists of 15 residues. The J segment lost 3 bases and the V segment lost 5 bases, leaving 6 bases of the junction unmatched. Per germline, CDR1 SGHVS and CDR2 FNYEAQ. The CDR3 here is CASSPSTGGHTEAFF. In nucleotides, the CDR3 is TGTGCCAGCAGCCCCTCGACAGGGGGCCACACTGAAGCTTTCTTT.

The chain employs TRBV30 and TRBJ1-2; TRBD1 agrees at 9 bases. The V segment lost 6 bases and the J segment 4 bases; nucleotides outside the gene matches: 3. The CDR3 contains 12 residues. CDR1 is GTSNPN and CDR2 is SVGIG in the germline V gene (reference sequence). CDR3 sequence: CACRTGAYGYTF. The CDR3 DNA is TGTGCCTGTAGGACAGGGGCCTATGGCTACACCTTC.

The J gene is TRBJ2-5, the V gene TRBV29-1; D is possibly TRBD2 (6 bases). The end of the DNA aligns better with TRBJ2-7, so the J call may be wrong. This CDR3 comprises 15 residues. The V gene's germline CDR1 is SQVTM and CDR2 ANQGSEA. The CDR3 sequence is CSVEGNPGEGNEQYF. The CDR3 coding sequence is TGCAGCGTTGAAGGGAACCCGGGGGAAGGTAACGAGCAGTACTTC.

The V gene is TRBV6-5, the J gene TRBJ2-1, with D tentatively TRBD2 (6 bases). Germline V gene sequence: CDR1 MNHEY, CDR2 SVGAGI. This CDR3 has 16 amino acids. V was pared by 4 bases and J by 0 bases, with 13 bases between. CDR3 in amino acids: CASSLVGTASYNEQFF. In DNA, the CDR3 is TGTGCCAGCAGTTTGGTAGGGACTGCCTCCTACAATGAGCAGTTCTTC.

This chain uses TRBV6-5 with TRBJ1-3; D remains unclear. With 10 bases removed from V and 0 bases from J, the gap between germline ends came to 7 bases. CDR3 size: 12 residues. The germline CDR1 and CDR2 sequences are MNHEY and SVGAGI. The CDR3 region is CATVSSGNTIYF. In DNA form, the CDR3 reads TGTGCCACCGTTAGCTCTGGAAACACCATATATTTT.

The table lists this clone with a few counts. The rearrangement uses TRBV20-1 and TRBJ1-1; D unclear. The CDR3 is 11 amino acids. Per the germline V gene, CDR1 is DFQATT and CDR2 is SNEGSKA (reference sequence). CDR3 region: CTAPGNTEAFF. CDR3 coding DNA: TGCACCGCGCCAGGTAACACTGAAGCTTTCTTT.

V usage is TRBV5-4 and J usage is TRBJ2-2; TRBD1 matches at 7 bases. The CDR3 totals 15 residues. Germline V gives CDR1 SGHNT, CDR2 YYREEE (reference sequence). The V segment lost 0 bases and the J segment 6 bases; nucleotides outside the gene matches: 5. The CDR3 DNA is TGTGCCAGCAGCTTGGGAGCAGGGGGATCCGGGGAGCTGTTTTTT. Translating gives CASSLGAGGSGELFF.

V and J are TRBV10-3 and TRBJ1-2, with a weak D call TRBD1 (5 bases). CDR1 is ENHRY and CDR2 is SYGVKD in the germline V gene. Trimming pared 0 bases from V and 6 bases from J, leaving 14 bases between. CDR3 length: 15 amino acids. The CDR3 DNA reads TGTGCCATCAGTGAGTCGAGCTTTGGGGCGGATGGCTACACCTTC. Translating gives CAISESSFGADGYTF.

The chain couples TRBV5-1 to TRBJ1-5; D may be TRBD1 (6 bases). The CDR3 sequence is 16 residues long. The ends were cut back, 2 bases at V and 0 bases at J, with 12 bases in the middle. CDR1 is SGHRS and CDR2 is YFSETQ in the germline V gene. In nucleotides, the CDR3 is TGCGCCAGCAGCTTACAGGGCCCCCCTAGCAATCAGCCCCAGCATTTT. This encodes CASSLQGPPSNQPQHF. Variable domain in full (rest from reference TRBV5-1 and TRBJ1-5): KAGVTQTPRYLIKTRGQQVTLSCSPISGHRSVSWYQQTPGQGLQFLFEYFSETQRNKGNFPGRFSGRQFSNSRSEMNVSTLELGDSALYLCASSLQGPPSNQPQHFGDGTRLSIL.

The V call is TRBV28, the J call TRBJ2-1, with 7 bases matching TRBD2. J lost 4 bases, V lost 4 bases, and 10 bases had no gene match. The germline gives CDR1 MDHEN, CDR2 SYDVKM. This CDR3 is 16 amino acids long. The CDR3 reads CASSSPSGGVYNEQFF. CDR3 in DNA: TGTGCCAGCAGTTCACCTTCGGGGGGAGTATACAATGAGCAGTTCTTC.

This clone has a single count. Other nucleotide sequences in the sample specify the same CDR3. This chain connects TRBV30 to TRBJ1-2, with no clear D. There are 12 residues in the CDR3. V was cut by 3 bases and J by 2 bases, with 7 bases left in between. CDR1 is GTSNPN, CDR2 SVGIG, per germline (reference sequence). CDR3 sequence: CAWSSGNYGYTF. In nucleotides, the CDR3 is TGTGCCTGGAGCTCCGGGAACTATGGCTACACCTTC.

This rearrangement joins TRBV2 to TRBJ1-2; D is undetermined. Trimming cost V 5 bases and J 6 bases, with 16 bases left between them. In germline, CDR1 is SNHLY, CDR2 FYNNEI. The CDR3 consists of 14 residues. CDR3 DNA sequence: TGTGCCAGCAGTTTATCCGAAGGAGGGAATGGCTACACCTTC. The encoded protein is CASSLSEGGNGYTF.